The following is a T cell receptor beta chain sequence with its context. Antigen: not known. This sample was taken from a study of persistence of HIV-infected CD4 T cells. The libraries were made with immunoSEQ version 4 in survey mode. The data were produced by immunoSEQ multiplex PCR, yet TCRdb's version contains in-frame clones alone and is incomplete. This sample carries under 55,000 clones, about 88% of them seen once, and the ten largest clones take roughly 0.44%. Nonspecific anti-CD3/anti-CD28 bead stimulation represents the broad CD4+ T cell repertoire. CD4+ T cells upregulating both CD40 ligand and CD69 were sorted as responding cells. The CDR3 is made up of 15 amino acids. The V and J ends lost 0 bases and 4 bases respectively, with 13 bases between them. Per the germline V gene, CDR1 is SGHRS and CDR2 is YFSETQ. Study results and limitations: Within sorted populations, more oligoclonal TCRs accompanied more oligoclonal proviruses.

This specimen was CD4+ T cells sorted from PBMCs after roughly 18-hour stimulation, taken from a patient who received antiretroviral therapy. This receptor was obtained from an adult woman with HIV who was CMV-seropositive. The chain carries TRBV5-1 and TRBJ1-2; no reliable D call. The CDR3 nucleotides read TGCGCCAGCAGCTTGGGCAGGCCAGAAGTCTATGGCTACACCTTC. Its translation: CASSLGRPEVYGYTF. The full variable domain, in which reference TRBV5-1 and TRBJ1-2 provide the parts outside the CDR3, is KAGVTQTPRYLIKTRGQQVTLSCSPISGHRSVSWYQQTPGQGLQFLFEYFSETQRNKGNFPGRFSGRQFSNSRSEMNVSTLELGDSALYLCASSLGRPEVYGYTFGSGTRLTVV.